This T cell receptor beta chain comes out of a study of control samples from healthy donors and cancer patients. Here immunoSEQ multiplex PCR was the method, and the copy in TCRdb shows in-frame clones only, minus some. The table lists some 130,000 clones, roughly 92% of them singletons, with around 11% in the top ten. Deletions cut 0 bases from V and 2 bases from J, with 14 bases between. CDR1 is LNHNV and CDR2 is YYDKDF in the germline V gene (reference sequence). This CDR3 comprises 17 residues. This receptor was obtained from a man under 40 in good health. Sequencing was carried out using blood. The chain uses TRBV15 and TRBJ1-5; D not resolved. CDR3 sequence (DNA): TGTGCCACCAGCAGAGATTGGGGTTTACCTGGCAATCAGCCCCAGCATTTT. This gives the protein CATSRDWGLPGNQPQHF.